This T cell receptor beta chain was recorded in a study of tumor-infiltrating lymphocytes in primary liver carcinoma (dated by TCRdb to 2016 to 2017). Concerning the study at large: Surgical resection was performed in China between late 2015 and March 2016 on several patients with histopathologically diagnosed primary liver carcinoma. Samples yielded roughly 3.65 to 7.5 million productive TCRbeta reads; read depth did not differ significantly between tissue types. Hepatocellular carcinoma (four) or combined HCC and intrahepatic cholangiocarcinoma (one) was present in the five patients, who were three men and two women aged 30 to 69 years. The tumors of the five patients were staged as T1-T3 N0M0, with maximum diameters ranging from roughly 4.2 to 10 cm. Technical replicate repertoires showed high reproducibility, with mean shared-clone rates roughly 0.89 and correlation coefficients above 0.98. A total of 35 specimens from 5 patients underwent TCRbeta repertoire sequencing, comprising 25 tumor regions, 5 adjacent noncancerous liver tissues and 5 peripheral blood samples. TCRbeta repertoire sequencing, expression microarrays and whole-exome sequencing were combined in the study across five regions of each liver tumor, with adjacent normal tissue and blood also included. What the work shows at the level of the full study, not this receptor alone: Pairs of tumor regions showed greater repertoire overlap (mean around 36%) than tumor-adjacent pairs (roughly 17%) or tumor-blood pairs (approximately 15%), which is consistent with antigen-driven expansion. Compared with blood, tumors had a significantly larger share of the repertoire taken up by the top 250 clones (p = 0.039). Only a few patients were included in the study, and the authors note that the findings should be validated in a larger study. Because only the TCR beta chain was sequenced and unpaired alpha chains were not captured, true repertoire diversity is likely underestimated. Since the samples were bulk and unsorted, there was no way to compare CD4+ and CD8+ T cell repertoires.

Including the terminal cysteine and phenylalanine, the CDR3 comprises 16 residues. Just CDR3 DNA is preserved here, 48 bases in frame from base 1. V and J lose 0 bases and 12 bases, and a span of 21 bases separates them. Looking up the germline V gene yields CDR1 LGHNA and CDR2 YSLEER. RNA from unsorted whole blood was extracted with TRIzol reagent, and germline DNA was obtained with the DNeasy Blood & Tissue kit. At the time of sampling, the patients were treatment-naive and had chronic HBV infection. Before surgery, four milliliters of peripheral blood were collected into K2EDTA tubes. Starting from 450 to 500 ng total RNA, TCRbeta-specific cDNA was produced by reverse transcription with a constant-region primer and ProtoScript II reverse transcriptase. Three nested multiplex PCR rounds, following a slightly modified ARM-PCR procedure, were used to build the TCRbeta libraries. The first two PCR rounds used multiplex TRBV1-TRBV30 forward primers with a Cbeta reverse primer, each for 10 cycles. Sample barcodes and Illumina adapters were attached in a final 25-cycle PCR using Deep VentR polymerase. Amplicons of 200-500 bp were gel-purified with a QIAquick gel extraction kit before sequencing. An Illumina HiSeq 2500 was used to sequence the TCRbeta amplicons, generating 250-bp paired-end reads. On the authors' methods: Reads were quality-trimmed with Trimmomatic v0.33, and paired reads were merged with FLASH v1.2.11 to recover full CDR3 sequences. MiGEC v1.2.1b assigned V, D and J germline segments to the rearranged TCRbeta sequences. Clonotype statistics and Shannon-Wiener diversity indices were calculated with VDJtools v1.0.0. To cut down on sampling bias, every analysis after diversity analysis relied on just the 250 most abundant clonotypes from each sample. Through fastp at Q25 and MiXCR, TCRdb rebuilt clones from the public reads, retaining in-frame beta chains. Every CDR3 protein is listed once, alongside the most common genes and DNA of its rows. TCRdb, not the authors, supplied the V and J calls. Within this sample are 300,000 to 400,000 distinct CDR3 sequences, with less than 70% of them counted one time only. 5.5% to 7% of the sample lies in the top ten.

Comment on this clonotype: Its antigen remains undetermined. Base-call qualities are not available, and no considerably larger clone is one nucleotide away.

Recombination linked TRBV4-3 to TRBJ2-1, with no D gene named confidently. The receptor's source is a man aged 35-49 years with primary liver carcinoma and hepatitis B virus infection. Sequenced sample: peripheral blood. The CDR3 protein is CASSQDHQPAGLGQFF. DNA sequence: TGCGCCAGCAGCCAAGATCATCAACCAGCTGGTCTTGGGCAGTTCTTC.